Following are 8 T cell receptor beta chains from one sample sequenced in a study of blood T cells in healthy people across ages. Sample-barcoded 5' priming and a J-beta primer mix drove a second PCR of about 6 to 12 cycles. One entry per CDR3 protein results from TCRdb running MiXCR on the 5' RACE reads. The sample yields 720,000 or so distinct CDR3 sequences, around 41% seen once. The sequenced sample was blood. These receptors originate from a man at least 80 years old in good health.

Only a few counts were recorded for this clonotype. This chain links TRBV7-2 with TRBJ2-1; TRBD1 matches 10 bases. The CDR3 has 16 residues. Trimming at V came to 1 base and at J to 6 bases, leaving 6 bases not matched to a gene. Germline V gene data show CDR1 as SGHTA and CDR2 as FQGNSA. The CDR3 sequence: CASSLVMGQGSNEQFF. CDR3 nucleotides: TGTGCCAGCAGCTTAGTCATGGGACAGGGGAGCAATGAGCAGTTCTTC.

This clonotype turned up a few times. This chain joins TRBV6-2 or TRBV6-3 and TRBJ2-1; maybe TRBD2 (5 bases). Germline loops: CDR1 MNHEY, CDR2 SVGEGT. The CDR3 runs 14 residues. Deletions cut 5 bases from V and 10 bases from J, with 18 bases between. The DNA of the CDR3 is TGTGCCAGCAGTCCCTCTGGACTGTCTAGGGAGCAGTTCTTC. Encoded protein: CASSPSGLSREQFF.

This rearrangement joins TRBV9 to TRBJ2-3; 7 nucleotides align to TRBD2. This CDR3 contains 17 residues. Trimming removed 3 bases from V and 0 bases from J; junction bases left unmatched: 10. Germline V lookup: CDR1 SGDLS, CDR2 YYNGEE. The CDR3 spells CASSGASGGISTDTQYF. The CDR3 coding sequence is TGTGCCAGCAGCGGGGCTAGCGGTGGGATTAGCACAGATACGCAGTATTTT.

Here the CDR3 reads CASSQEFPGVSQPQHF. The CDR3 bases are TGCGCCAGCAGCCAAGAGTTTCCCGGGGTTAGCCAGCCCCAGCATTTT. The J gene is TRBJ1-5, the V gene TRBV4-1; no clear D gene. The CDR3 is 16 residues long. The germline V gene encodes CDR1 MGHRA and CDR2 YSYEKL. The V gene lost 0 bases and the J gene lost 7 bases, with 16 bases spanning the gap.

CDR3 sequence: CSARRGVGAEQYF. The CDR3 nucleotides read TGCAGTGCTAGGCGAGGGGTAGGGGCCGAGCAGTACTTC. The gene calls are TRBV20-1 and TRBJ2-7; the D call may be TRBD1 or TRBD2 (5 bases each). Trimming took off 3 bases at V and 6 bases at J, with 15 bases between the two ends. Germline V CDR1 and CDR2: DFQATT, SNEGSKA (reference sequence). The CDR3 length is 13 residues.

The chain joins TRBV9 to TRBJ2-3; D gene uncertain. Germline lookup yields CDR1 SGDLS and CDR2 YYNGEE. The length of the CDR3 is 15 residues. The ends were cut back, 0 bases at V and 0 bases at J, with 8 bases in the middle. The CDR3 reads CASSVDTLSTDTQYF. The CDR3 DNA sequence: TGTGCCAGCAGCGTAGATACTCTGAGCACAGATACGCAGTATTTT.

Comments on this clonotype: A read error is possible here, since a much larger clone lies one base away. This rearrangement joins TRBV15 to TRBJ1-2; the D is unclear. The CDR3 is 16 amino acids. CDR1 and CDR2 (germline): LNHNV, YYDKDF (reference sequence). As DNA, the CDR3 is TGTGCCACCAGCGGAGATACCCGGACTGGGAACTATGGCTACACCTTC. This translates into CATSGDTRTGNYGYTF.

As concerns this clonotype: A much larger clone differs by one base, so this may be a read error. The rearrangement links TRBV29-1 to TRBJ2-7; D possibly corresponds to TRBD1 (5 bases). The germline V gene has CDR1 SQVTM and CDR2 ANQGSEA. The CDR3 extends over 12 amino acids. The CDR3 DNA is TGCGGCGTTGTCGTGGGGCGATCCGAGCAGTACTTC. Its translation: CGVVVGRSEQYF.